The source of this TCR beta chain is a study of OX40 agonist ivuxolimab in advanced cancers. Generated by immunoSEQ multiplex PCR, the TCRdb table keeps only in-frame clones and is missing some. Of roughly 30,000 clones in the sample, roughly nine tenths were seen once. Unmatched junction bases numbered 3, after V lost 2 bases and J lost 4 bases. The germline CDR1 and CDR2 sequences are GTSNPN and SVGIG (reference sequence). The CDR3 consists of 15 residues. Broader study findings: Compared with CD4+, CD8+ T cells on average had more expanded clones. Partly responding patients at 0.1-3.0 mg/kg showed some of the smallest clonal expansion.

For this clone: Its antigen is unidentified.

The investigators sampled blood at baseline, at cycle 4 day 1, and at cycle 7 day 1. This material consisted of CD4+ or CD8+ T cells sorted from blood, taken in a trial of the OX40 agonist ivuxolimab. This TCR derives from an adult with an advanced solid tumor such as melanoma, head and neck, liver or kidney cancer. This chain joins TRBV30 and TRBJ2-1; 12 bases are a match to TRBD2. This CDR3 is CAWSFLAGGYNEQFF. The CDR3 DNA reads TGTGCCTGGAGTTTCCTAGCGGGAGGGTACAATGAGCAGTTCTTC.